This TCR beta chain was recorded in a study of T cell responses to AZD1222 COVID-19 vaccine. Study-level findings and limits: Donors skewed white British and female; clonal diversity was possibly underestimated. Breadth and depth of Spike-specific TCRs rose after two AZD1222 doses.

As for this clone: The antigen remains undetermined.

The CDR3 consists of 15 residues. V was pared by 1 base and J by 1 base, with 9 bases between. Germline-derived CDR1 and CDR2 are MGHRA and YSYEKL. TCRdb's copy holds only in-frame clones and misses some; the assay was immunoSEQ multiplex PCR. The sample yields roughly 110,000 clones, approximately 89% seen once. V gene TRBV4-1 combines with J gene TRBJ2-3; no reliable D call. The sequence derives from an adult who received the AZD1222 COVID-19 vaccine. The sample was peripheral blood, taken 28 days after the second AZD1222 dose. CDR3 in amino acids: CASSQGFDRTDTQYF. CDR3 DNA: TGCGCCAGCAGCCAAGGGTTTGACCGCACAGATACGCAGTATTTT.